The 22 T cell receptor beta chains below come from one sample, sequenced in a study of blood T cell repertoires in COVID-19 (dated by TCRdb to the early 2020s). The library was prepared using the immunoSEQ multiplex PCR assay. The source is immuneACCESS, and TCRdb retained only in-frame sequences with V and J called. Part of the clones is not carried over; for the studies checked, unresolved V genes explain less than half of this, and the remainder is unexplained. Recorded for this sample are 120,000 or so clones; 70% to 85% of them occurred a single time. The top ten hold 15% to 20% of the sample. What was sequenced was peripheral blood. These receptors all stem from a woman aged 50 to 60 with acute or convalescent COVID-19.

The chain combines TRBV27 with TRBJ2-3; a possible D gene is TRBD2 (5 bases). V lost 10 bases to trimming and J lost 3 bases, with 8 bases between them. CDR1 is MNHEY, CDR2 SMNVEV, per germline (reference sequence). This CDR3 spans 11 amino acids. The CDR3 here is CATRGTDTQYF. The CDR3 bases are TGTGCCACTCGCGGGACAGATACGCAGTATTTT.

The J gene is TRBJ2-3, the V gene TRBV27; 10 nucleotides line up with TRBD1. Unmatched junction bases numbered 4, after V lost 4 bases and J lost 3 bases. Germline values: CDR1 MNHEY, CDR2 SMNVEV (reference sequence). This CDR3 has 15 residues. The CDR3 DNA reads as TGTGCCAGCAGTTCTCCGGGACAGGGGACAGATACGCAGTATTTT. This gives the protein CASSSPGQGTDTQYF.

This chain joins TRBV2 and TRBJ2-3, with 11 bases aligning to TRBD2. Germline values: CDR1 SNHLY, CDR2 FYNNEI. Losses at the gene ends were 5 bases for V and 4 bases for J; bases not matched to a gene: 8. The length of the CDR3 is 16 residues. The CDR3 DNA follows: TGTGCCAGCAGTCCCCGACTAGCGGGGCGGTCAGATACGCAGTATTTT. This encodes CASSPRLAGRSDTQYF.

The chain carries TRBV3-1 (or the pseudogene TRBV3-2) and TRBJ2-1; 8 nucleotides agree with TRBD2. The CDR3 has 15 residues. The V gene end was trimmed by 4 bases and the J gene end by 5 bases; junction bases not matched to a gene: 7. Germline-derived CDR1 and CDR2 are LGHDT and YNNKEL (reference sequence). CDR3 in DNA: TGTGCCAGCAGCCTAAAAGCGGGGGCGGACAATGAGCAGTTCTTC. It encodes CASSLKAGADNEQFF.

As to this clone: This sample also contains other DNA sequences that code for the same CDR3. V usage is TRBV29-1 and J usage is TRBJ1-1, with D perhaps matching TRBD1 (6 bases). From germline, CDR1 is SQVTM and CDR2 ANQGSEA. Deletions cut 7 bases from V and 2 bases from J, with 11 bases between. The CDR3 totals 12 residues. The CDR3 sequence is CSGGQRNTEAFF. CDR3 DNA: TGCAGCGGAGGACAGCGTAACACTGAAGCTTTCTTT.

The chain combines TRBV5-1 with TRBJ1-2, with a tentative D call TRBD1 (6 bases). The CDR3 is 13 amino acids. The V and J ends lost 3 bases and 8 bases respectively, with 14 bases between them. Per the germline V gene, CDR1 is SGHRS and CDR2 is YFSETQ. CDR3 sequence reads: CASSSKGEGGYTF. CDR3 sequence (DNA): TGCGCCAGCAGCTCCAAGGGGGAAGGCGGCTACACCTTC.

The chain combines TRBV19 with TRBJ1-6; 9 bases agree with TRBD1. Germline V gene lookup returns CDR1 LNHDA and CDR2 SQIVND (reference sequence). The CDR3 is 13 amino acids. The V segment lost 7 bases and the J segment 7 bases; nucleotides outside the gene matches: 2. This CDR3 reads CASIGTGNSPLHF. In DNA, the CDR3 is TGTGCCAGTATCGGGACAGGGAATTCACCCCTCCACTTT.

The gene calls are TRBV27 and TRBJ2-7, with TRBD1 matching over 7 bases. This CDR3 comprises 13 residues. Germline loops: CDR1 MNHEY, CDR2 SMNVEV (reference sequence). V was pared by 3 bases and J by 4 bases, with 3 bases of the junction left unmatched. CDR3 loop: CASSLTGLYEQYF. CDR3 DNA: TGTGCCAGCAGTTTGACAGGGCTTTACGAGCAGTACTTC.

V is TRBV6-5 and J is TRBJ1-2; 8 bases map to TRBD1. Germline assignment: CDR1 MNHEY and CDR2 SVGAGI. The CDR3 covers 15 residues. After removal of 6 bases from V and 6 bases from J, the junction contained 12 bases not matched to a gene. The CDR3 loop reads CASSRGQGGGDGYTF. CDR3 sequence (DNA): TGTGCCAGCAGCCGCGGACAGGGTGGGGGTGATGGCTACACCTTC.

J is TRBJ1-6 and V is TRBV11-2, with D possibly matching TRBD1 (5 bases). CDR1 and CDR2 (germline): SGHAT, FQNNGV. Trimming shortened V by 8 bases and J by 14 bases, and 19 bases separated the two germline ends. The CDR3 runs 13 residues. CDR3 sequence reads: CASGQGGLSSLHF. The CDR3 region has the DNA TGTGCCAGCGGGCAGGGAGGGTTGTCGTCCCTCCACTTT.

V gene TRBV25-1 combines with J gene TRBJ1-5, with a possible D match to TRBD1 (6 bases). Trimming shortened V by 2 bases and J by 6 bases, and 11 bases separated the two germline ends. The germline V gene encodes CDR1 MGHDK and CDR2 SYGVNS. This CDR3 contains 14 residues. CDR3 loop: CASSEQGGSQPQHF. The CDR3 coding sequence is TGTGCCAGCAGTGAACAAGGGGGAAGTCAGCCCCAGCATTTT.

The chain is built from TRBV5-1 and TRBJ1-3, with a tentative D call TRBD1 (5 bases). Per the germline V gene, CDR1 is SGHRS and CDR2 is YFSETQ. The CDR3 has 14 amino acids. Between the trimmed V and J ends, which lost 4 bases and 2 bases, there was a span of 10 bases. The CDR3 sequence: CASSLGVTGNTIYF. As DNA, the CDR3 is TGCGCCAGCAGCCTAGGGGTGACTGGAAACACCATATATTTT.

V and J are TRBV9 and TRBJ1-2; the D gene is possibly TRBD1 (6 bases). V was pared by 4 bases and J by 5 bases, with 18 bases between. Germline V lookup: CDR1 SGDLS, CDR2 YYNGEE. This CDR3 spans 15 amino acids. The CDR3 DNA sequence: TGTGCCAGCAGCCCTCGACAGGAGATAACTTATGGCTACACCTTC. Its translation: CASSPRQEITYGYTF.

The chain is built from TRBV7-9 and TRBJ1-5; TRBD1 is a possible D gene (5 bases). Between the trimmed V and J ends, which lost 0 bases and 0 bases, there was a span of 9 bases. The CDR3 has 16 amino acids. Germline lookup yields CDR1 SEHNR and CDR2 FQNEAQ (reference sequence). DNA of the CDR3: TGTGCCAGCAGCTTAGCGACAGTAGATAGCAATCAGCCCCAGCATTTT. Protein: CASSLATVDSNQPQHF.

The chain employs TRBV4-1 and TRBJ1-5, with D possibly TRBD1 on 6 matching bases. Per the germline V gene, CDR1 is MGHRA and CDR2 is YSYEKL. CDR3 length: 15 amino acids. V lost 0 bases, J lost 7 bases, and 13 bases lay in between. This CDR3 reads CASSQDGTRHQPQHF. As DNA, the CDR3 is TGCGCCAGCAGCCAAGATGGGACAAGGCACCAGCCCCAGCATTTT.

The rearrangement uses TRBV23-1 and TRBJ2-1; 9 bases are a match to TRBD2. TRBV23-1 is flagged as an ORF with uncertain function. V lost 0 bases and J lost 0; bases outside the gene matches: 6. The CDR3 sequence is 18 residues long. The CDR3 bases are TGCGCCAGCAGTCAATCGCGGGGGGGACAAAACTCCTACAATGAGCAGTTCTTC. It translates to CASSQSRGGQNSYNEQFF.

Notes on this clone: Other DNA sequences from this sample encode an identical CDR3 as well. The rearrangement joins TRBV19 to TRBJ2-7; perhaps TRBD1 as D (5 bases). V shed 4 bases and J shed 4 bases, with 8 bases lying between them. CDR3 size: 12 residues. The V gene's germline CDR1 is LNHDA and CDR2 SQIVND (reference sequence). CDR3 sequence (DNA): TGTGCCAGTAGTACGCAGGGTTACGAGCAGTACTTC. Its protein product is CASSTQGYEQYF.

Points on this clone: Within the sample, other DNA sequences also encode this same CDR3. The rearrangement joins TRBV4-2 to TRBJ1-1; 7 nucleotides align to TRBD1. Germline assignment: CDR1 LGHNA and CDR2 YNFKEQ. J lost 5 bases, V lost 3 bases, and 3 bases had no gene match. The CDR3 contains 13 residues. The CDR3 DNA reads TGTGCCAGCAGCCAGTCAGGGGGGACTGAAGCTTTCTTT. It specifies CASSQSGGTEAFF.

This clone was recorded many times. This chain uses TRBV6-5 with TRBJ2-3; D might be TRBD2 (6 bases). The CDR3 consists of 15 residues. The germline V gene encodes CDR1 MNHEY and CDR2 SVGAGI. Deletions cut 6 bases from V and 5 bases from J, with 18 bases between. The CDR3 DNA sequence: TGTGCCAGCAGGACACAGACTAGTGTCGGAGATACGCAGTATTTT. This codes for CASRTQTSVGDTQYF.

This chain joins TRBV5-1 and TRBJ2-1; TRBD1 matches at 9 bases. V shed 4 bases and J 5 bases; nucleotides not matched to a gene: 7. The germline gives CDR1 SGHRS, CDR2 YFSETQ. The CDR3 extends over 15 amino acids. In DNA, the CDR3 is TGCGCCAGCAGCGTACAGGGGGCTGGCCACAATGAGCAGTTCTTC. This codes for CASSVQGAGHNEQFF.

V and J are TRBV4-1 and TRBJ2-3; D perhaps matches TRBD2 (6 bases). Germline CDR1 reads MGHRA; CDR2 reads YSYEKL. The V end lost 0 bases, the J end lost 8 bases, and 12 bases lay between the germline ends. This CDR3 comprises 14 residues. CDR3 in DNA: TGCGCCAGCAGCCAAGACTTATTCGGGGGTACGCAGTATTTT. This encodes CASSQDLFGGTQYF.

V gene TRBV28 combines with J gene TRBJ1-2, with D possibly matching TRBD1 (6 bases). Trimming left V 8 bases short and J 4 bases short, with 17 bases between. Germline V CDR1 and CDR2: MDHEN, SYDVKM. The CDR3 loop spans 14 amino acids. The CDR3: CASGQGGTLYGYTF. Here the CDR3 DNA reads TGTGCCAGCGGGCAGGGTGGGACACTCTATGGCTACACCTTC.